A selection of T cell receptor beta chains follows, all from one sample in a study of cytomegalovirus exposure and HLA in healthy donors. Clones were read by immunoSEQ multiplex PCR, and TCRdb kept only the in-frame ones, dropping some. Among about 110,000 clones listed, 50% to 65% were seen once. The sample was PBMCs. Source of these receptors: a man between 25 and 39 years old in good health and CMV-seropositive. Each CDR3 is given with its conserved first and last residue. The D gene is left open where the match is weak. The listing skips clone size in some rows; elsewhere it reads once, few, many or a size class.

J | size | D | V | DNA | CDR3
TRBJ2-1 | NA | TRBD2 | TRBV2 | TGTGCCAGCCTTGGACTAGCGGGGACGAGCTCCTACAATGAGCAGTTCTTC | CASLGLAGTSSYNEQFF
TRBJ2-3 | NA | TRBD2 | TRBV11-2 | TGTGCCAGCAGCACACTAGCGGGGCGGGCAGATACGCAGTATTTT | CASSTLAGRADTQYF
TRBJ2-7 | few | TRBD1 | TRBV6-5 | TGTGCCAGCAGCGGGACAGCTAACCTCTACGAGCAGTACTTC | CASSGTANLYEQYF
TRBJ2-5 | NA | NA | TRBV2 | TGTGCCAGCAGTGAAGCGCGGGGGACCCAGTACTTC | CASSEARGTQYF
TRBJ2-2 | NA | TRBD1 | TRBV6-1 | TGTGCCAGCAGTGGGACAGGGGGCGTAGAGGACACCGGGGAGCTGTTTTTT | CASSGTGGVEDTGELFF
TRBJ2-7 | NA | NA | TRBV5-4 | TGTGCCAGCAGCGCCTCCGGGACACCCTCCTACGAGCAGTACTTC | CASSASGTPSYEQYF
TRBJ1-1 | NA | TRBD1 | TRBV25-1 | TGTGCCAGCAGTGATCGAGCCGGGACAGGGGGCACTGAAGCTTTCTTT | CASSDRAGTGGTEAFF
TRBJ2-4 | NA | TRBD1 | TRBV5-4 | TGTGCCAGCAGGGAAGCCGGGACAGGGGGTAATATTCAGTACTTC | CASREAGTGGNIQYF
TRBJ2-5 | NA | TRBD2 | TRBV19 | TGTGCCAGTAGTATGTCTCGGGACGGGGGGGAGACCCAGTACTTC | CASSMSRDGGETQYF
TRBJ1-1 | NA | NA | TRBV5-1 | TGCGCCAGCAGCTTAGTTCCGGGGTTGGGGACTGAAGCTTTCTTT | CASSLVPGLGTEAFF
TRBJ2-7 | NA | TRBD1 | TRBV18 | TGTGCCAGCTCACCGGGACAGTCCTACGAGCAGTACTTC | CASSPGQSYEQYF
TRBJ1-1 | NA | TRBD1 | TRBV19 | TGTGCCAGTAGTTCGACGGGACAGGGCGGCACTGAAGCTTTCTTT | CASSSTGQGGTEAFF
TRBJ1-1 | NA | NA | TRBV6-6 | TGTGCCAGCAGTTACTCCCCCGGGACTGAAGCTTTCTTT | CASSYSPGTEAFF
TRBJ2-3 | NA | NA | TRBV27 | TGTGCCAGCAGTTTATTGCAGGTGCGGGGCACAGATACGCAGTATTTT | CASSLLQVRGTDTQYF
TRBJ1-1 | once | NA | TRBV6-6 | TGTGCCAGCAGTTACTCGCCCTCGGGCACTGAAGCTTTCTTT | CASSYSPSGTEAFF
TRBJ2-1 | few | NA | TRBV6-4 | TGTGCCAGCAGTGAGTCCATTCCCAATGAGCAGTTCTTC | CASSESIPNEQFF
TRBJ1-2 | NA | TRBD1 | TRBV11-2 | TGTGCCAGCAGCCAGGACAGGGCGTTCTATGGCTACACCTTC | CASSQDRAFYGYTF
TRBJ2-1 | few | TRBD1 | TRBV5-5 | TGTGCCAGCAGCAGCCGGGACAGGGGGGGCAATGAGCAGTTCTTC | CASSSRDRGGNEQFF
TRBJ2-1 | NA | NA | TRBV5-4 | TGTGCCAGCAGCGTTACCCGGGGGGCGGCTAATGAGCAGTTCTTC | CASSVTRGAANEQFF
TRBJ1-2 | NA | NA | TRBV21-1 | TGTGCCAGCAGCGGGGAGGTCCGAGGCTACACCTTC | CASSGEVRGYTF
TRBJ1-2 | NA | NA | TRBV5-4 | TGTGCCAGCAGCTCGGACAGTTTTAACTATGGCTACACCTTC | CASSSDSFNYGYTF
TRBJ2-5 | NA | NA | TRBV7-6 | TGTGCCAGCAGGAAAAATACAGGGCCCCAAGAGACCCAGTACTTC | CASRKNTGPQETQYF
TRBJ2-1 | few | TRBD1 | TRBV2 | TGTGCCAGCAGTGTGGACAGGGCTAACTACAATGAGCAGTTCTTC | CASSVDRANYNEQFF
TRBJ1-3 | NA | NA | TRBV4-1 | TGCGCCAGCAGCCAACAACACGGGTTTGGAAACACCATATATTTT | CASSQQHGFGNTIYF
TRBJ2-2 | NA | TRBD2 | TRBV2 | TGTGCCAGCAGTGAACATCTAGCGGGGGGTACCGGGGAGCTGTTTTTT | CASSEHLAGGTGELFF
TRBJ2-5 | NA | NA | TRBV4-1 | TGCGCCAGCAGCTCAATCTCGAAGGGGGAGACCCAGTACTTC | CASSSISKGETQYF
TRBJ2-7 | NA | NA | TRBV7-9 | TGTGCCAGCAGCCCCCTGGGAGCGGTGAGCTCCTACGAGCAGTACTTC | CASSPLGAVSSYEQYF
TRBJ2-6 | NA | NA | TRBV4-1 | TGCGCCAGCAGCCAAGATCCCGAGACTGGGGCCAACGTCCTGACTTTC | CASSQDPETGANVLTF
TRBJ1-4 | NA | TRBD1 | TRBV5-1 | TGCGCCAGCAGCCGGGACAGCGAAAAACTGTTTTTT | CASSRDSEKLFF
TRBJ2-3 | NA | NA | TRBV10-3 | TGTGCCATCAGTGGTGACTCCTTAGATACGCAGTATTTT | CAISGDSLDTQYF
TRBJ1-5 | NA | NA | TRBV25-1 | TGTGCCAGCAGTGCGGGGGGCAATCAGCCCCAGCATTTT | CASSAGGNQPQHF
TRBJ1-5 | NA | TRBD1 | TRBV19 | TGTGCCAGTAGTATCGGACAGGGGAATCAGCCCCAGCATTTT | CASSIGQGNQPQHF
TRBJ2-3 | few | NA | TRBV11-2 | TGTGCCAGCAGCTTAGCGCGCGGTGGTGGAGATACGCAGTATTTT | CASSLARGGGDTQYF
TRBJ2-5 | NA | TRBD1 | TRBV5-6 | TGTGCCAGCAGCCACCGGGACAGAGAGACCCAGTACTTC | CASSHRDRETQYF
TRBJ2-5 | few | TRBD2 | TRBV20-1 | TGCAGCGGGACTAGCAAAGAGACCCAGTACTTC | CSGTSKETQYF
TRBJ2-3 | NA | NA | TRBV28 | TGTGCCAGCAGTTTGGATCCGGGATCCCTACATCGGGGAGATACGCAGTATTTT | CASSLDPGSLHRGDTQYF
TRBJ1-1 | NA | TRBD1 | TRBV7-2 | TGTGCCAGCAGCCCGGGACAGGGCTGGGCTGAAGCTTTCTTT | CASSPGQGWAEAFF
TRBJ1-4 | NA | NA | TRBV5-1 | TGCGCCAGCAGCCACGAGGGAGTGGGGAATGAAAAACTGTTTTTT | CASSHEGVGNEKLFF
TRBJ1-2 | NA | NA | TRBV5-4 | TGTGCCAGCAGCGGTGACACGGGAAGTTACTATGGCTACACCTTC | CASSGDTGSYYGYTF
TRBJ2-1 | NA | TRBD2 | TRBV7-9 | TGTGCCAGCACGCGGGGGGGGAGCTACAATGAGCAGTTCTTC | CASTRGGSYNEQFF
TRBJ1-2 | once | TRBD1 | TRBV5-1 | TGCGCCAGCAGCGTGGGACAGGGGGATGGCTACACCTTC | CASSVGQGDGYTF
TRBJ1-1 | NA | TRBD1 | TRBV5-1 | TGCGCCAGCAGCTTGGCAGGGGGGAACACTGAAGCTTTCTTT | CASSLAGGNTEAFF
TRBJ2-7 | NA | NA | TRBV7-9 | TGTTCCAGCAGCCCGGGGACTCCACCCTACGAGCAGTACTTC | CSSSPGTPPYEQYF
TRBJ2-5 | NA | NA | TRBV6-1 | TGTGCCAGCAGTGAACATGGGCAGGAGACCCAGTACTTC | CASSEHGQETQYF
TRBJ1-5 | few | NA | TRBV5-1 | TGCGCCAGCAGCTTGGGGACCGGGGGTGAGCAGCCCCAGCATTTT | CASSLGTGGEQPQHF
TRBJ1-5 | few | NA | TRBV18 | TGTGCCAGCTCACGGGGCGGCCCCAATCAGCCCCAGCATTTT | CASSRGGPNQPQHF
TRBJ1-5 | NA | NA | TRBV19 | TGTGCCAGTAGTATAAGAGGGGGTATGACCAACAATCAGCCCCAGCATTTT | CASSIRGGMTNNQPQHF
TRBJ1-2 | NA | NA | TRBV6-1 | NA | CAIREEGNYGCTF
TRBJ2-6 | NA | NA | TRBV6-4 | TGTGCCAGCGGTAATCCCGGGACTGGGGCCAACGTCCTGACTTTC | CASGNPGTGANVLTF
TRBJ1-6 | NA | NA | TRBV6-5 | TGTGCCAGCAGTTACTTGGAGAATTCACCCCTCCACTTT | CASSYLENSPLHF
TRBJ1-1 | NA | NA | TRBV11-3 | TGTGCCAGCAGCTTTCTAAGTGAAGCTTTCTTT | CASSFLSEAFF
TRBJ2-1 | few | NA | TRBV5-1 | TGCGCCAGCACTCCCCAGGGTTACAATGAGCAGTTCTTC | CASTPQGYNEQFF
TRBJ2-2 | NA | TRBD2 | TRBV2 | TGTGCCAGCAGGGAACTAGCGGGGGGCACCGGGGAGCTGTTTTTT | CASRELAGGTGELFF
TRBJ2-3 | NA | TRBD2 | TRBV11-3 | TGTGCCAGCAGCCCTACTACGGGAGGCAGTAGTTATTTT | CASSPTTGGSSYF
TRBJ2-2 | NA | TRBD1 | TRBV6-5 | TGTGCCAGCAGGGGGACAGCGAACACCGGGGAGCTGTTTTTT | CASRGTANTGELFF